A single sample is the source of the 2 T cell receptor beta chains below, sequenced in a study of CD8+ T cells in alopecia areata. RNA, once extracted, was reverse transcribed into cDNA for use as the sequencing template. Repertoires were generated with immunoSEQ multiplex PCR, while TCRdb's copy carries only in-frame clones and drops some. The sample has 150,000 to 200,000 clones, just over 65% seen once; the top ten hold 0.7% to 1%. The treatment here: oral pan-JAK inhibitor, 5-10 mg twice daily. Sample: CD4+ T cells sorted from blood, taken at week 4, from a patient treated with tofacitinib. The receptors originated from a human donor with alopecia areata.

This chain joins TRBV5-1 and TRBJ2-4, with D hard to call. CDR1 and CDR2 (germline): SGHRS, YFSETQ. The CDR3 totals 14 residues. The V end lost 4 bases, the J end lost 0 bases, and 8 bases lay between the germline ends. The CDR3 here is CASSPGLAKNIQYF. The CDR3 DNA sequence: TGCGCCAGCAGCCCCGGCCTAGCCAAAAACATTCAGTACTTC.

The rearrangement joins TRBV5-1 to TRBJ1-4; D remains ambiguous. The length of the CDR3 is 15 residues. V dropped 4 bases and J dropped 4 bases, with 14 bases sitting between them. The germline V gene has CDR1 SGHRS and CDR2 YFSETQ. The CDR3 nucleotides are TGCGCCAGCAGCGCCTCGGCGGGCCTTAATGAAAAACTGTTTTTT. Its protein is CASSASAGLNEKLFF.